Presented here are 29 T cell receptor beta chains from one specimen sequenced in a study of control samples from healthy donors and cancer patients (dated by TCRdb to about 2020). Library preparation employed the immunoSEQ multiplex PCR assay. TCRdb took over this immuneACCESS table, retaining in-frame rearrangements with V and J assigned. Such tables are incomplete; in checked studies, under half of the missing clones stem from an unresolved V gene, and the remainder is unexplained. In all, the sample holds over 150,000 clones, and approximately 94% of those were seen once. The biggest ten clones account for roughly 1.3% of the sample. The sequenced sample was blood. The receptors come from a man younger than 45 in good health.

The chain recombines TRBV4-2 with TRBJ2-7, with a possible D match to TRBD1 (5 bases). The CDR3 is 17 amino acids. CDR1 and CDR2 from the germline V gene are LGHNA and YNFKEQ. V lost 1 base, J lost 0 bases, and 16 bases lay in between. The CDR3 reads CASSQGPRTLSSYEQYF. CDR3 sequence (DNA): TGTGCCAGCAGCCAAGGCCCCAGGACACTAAGCTCCTACGAGCAGTACTTC.

V is TRBV30 and J is TRBJ1-6; 7 bases are a match to TRBD1. Germline-derived CDR1 and CDR2 are GTSNPN and SVGIG (reference sequence). Trimming took 5 bases from V and 6 from J; bases not matched to a gene: 4. The CDR3 covers 13 residues. The CDR3 sequence is CAWAGQFNSPLHF. The CDR3 DNA reads as TGTGCCTGGGCGGGACAGTTTAATTCACCCCTCCACTTT.

This clone was counted a single time. The rearrangement joins TRBV6-6 to TRBJ1-1; unclear D gene. Germline CDR1 reads MNHNY; CDR2 reads SVGAGI (reference sequence). This CDR3 is 16 amino acids long. Trimming took 0 bases from V and 0 from J, leaving 11 bases between them. CDR3 nucleotides: TGTGCCAGCAGTTACTCGAGGTATGGGTTGAACACTGAAGCTTTCTTT. It yields the protein CASSYSRYGLNTEAFF.

The CDR3 loop is CAIRKAGTGAMEQFF. DNA of the CDR3: TGTGCCATAAGGAAAGCCGGGACAGGGGCGATGGAGCAGTTCTTC. The chain links TRBV10-3 to TRBJ2-1; 10 bases are shared with TRBD1. The CDR3 is made up of 15 amino acids. Germline lookup yields CDR1 ENHRY and CDR2 SYGVKD. V was pared by 9 bases and J by 10 bases, with 15 bases of the junction left unmatched.

The chain employs TRBV30 and TRBJ2-3, with D maybe TRBD2 (6 bases). Germline lookup yields CDR1 GTSNPN and CDR2 SVGIG (reference sequence). This CDR3 is 14 amino acids long. V was shortened by 5 bases and J by 2 bases, with 14 bases between the two germline ends. CDR3 loop: CAWEGRGFTDTQYF. In DNA, the CDR3 is TGTGCCTGGGAGGGACGGGGGTTCACAGATACGCAGTATTTT.

The genes are TRBV30 and TRBJ1-1; no clear D gene. Germline V gives CDR1 GTSNPN, CDR2 SVGIG (reference sequence). This CDR3 spans 13 amino acids. The V end was cut by 2 bases, the J end by 8 bases, with 15 bases between. Here the CDR3 DNA reads TGTGCCTGGAGTAGGTCCCGGGAGGGAGAAGCTTTCTTT. Its protein product is CAWSRSREGEAFF. The whole variable domain, filled in from reference TRBV30 and TRBJ1-1, reads SQTIHQWPATLVQPVGSPLSLECTVEGTSNPNLYWYRQAAGRGLQLLFYSVGIGQISSEVPQNLSASRPQDRQFILSSKKLLLSDSGFYLCAWSRSREGEAFFGQGTRLTVV.

This clone was picked up a small number of times. The rearrangement uses TRBV7-9 and TRBJ2-3; D assignment may be TRBD1 or TRBD2 (5 bases each). Germline V gene lookup returns CDR1 SEHNR and CDR2 FQNEAQ (reference sequence). The V and J ends lost 5 bases and 3 bases respectively, with 15 bases between them. The CDR3 is 15 residues long. CDR3 protein: CASSPPGRPTDTQYF. For the CDR3, the DNA is TGTGCCAGCAGCCCCCCGGGACGGCCGACAGATACGCAGTATTTT.

This chain joins TRBV3-1 (or the pseudogene TRBV3-2) and TRBJ1-6; a weak D match, TRBD1 (5 bases). Trimming took 1 base from V and 10 from J, leaving 11 bases between them. The CDR3 has 14 residues. The germline V gene encodes CDR1 LGHDT and CDR2 YNNKEL (reference sequence). CDR3 in DNA: TGTGCCAGCAGCCAAGGGGGCGCAGGCTCACCCCTCCACTTT. Protein product: CASSQGGAGSPLHF.

The chain couples TRBV19 to TRBJ2-3; D is tentatively TRBD1 or TRBD2 (5 bases each). CDR1 LNHDA and CDR2 SQIVND come from the germline V gene (reference sequence). This CDR3 has 12 amino acids. Trimming took off 1 base at V and 6 bases at J, with 5 bases between the two ends. The chain's CDR3 is CASSIGGDTQYF. CDR3 nucleotide sequence: TGTGCCAGTAGTATAGGGGGGGATACGCAGTATTTT.

The CDR3 DNA is TGTGCCAGCAGCCAAAGAGGGGGACAGGGCCGATATCAGCCCCAGCATTTT. It is translated as CASSQRGGQGRYQPQHF. The chain couples TRBV11-2 to TRBJ1-5, with TRBD1 identical over 9 bases. With 5 bases clipped from V and 5 bases from J, the junction kept 13 bases outside the gene matches. Germline V lookup: CDR1 SGHAT, CDR2 FQNNGV. The CDR3 is 17 residues long.

The chain joins TRBV7-9 to TRBJ2-5; the match to TRBD2 covers 10 bases. V lost 11 bases to trimming and J lost 3 bases; unmatched junction nucleotides: 6. The germline CDR1 and CDR2 sequences are SEHNR and FQNEAQ (reference sequence). This CDR3 is 13 amino acids long. CDR3 amino acids: CADSGGAEETQYF. The CDR3 coding sequence is TGTGCCGACAGCGGGGGGGCCGAAGAGACCCAGTACTTC.

This chain links TRBV27 with TRBJ2-3; the D gene could be TRBD1 or TRBD2 (7 bases each). The V end lost 7 bases, the J end lost 1 base, and 12 bases lay between the germline ends. The CDR3 loop spans 14 amino acids. The germline V gene has CDR1 MNHEY and CDR2 SMNVEV (reference sequence). The CDR3 loop is CASNRGGGTDTQYF. CDR3 nucleotide sequence: TGTGCCAGCAACAGGGGAGGGGGCACAGATACGCAGTATTTT.

This chain links TRBV5-1 with TRBJ2-3, with a tentative D call TRBD1 (6 bases). Germline assignment: CDR1 SGHRS and CDR2 YFSETQ. Trimming removed 0 bases at V and 6 bases at J, with 11 bases between. The CDR3 spans 14 residues. CDR3 bases: TGCGCCAGCAGCTTGGTGGGGGCGCCGGATACGCAGTATTTT. The encoded protein is CASSLVGAPDTQYF.

Only one count was recorded for this clone. The chain has TRBV10-2 and TRBJ2-2; perhaps TRBD2 as D (5 bases). Trimming removed 6 bases from V and 7 bases from J, with 12 bases in between. The length of the CDR3 is 13 residues. From germline, CDR1 is WSHSY and CDR2 SAAADI. The CDR3 is CASREIAIGELFF. As DNA, the CDR3 is TGCGCCAGCAGGGAAATAGCGATCGGGGAGCTGTTTTTT.

This clone is a singleton in its sample. This chain joins TRBV27 and TRBJ2-3; weak D call: TRBD1 (6 bases). Germline CDR1 MNHEY, CDR2 SMNVEV (reference sequence). Deletions cut 2 bases from V and 1 base from J, with 16 bases between. There are 17 residues in the CDR3. The CDR3, as DNA: TGTGCCAGCAGTTTAAGGCAAACAGGGATCGGCACAGATACGCAGTATTTT. As protein: CASSLRQTGIGTDTQYF.

The rearrangement uses TRBV2 and TRBJ2-7; no clear D gene. In germline, CDR1 is SNHLY, CDR2 FYNNEI. The CDR3 contains 15 residues. With 3 bases removed from V and 6 bases from J, the gap between germline ends came to 18 bases. The DNA of the CDR3 is TGTGCCAGCAGTGACGGGCGGAAGAAGGTAGGCGAGCAGTACTTC. Translation gives CASSDGRKKVGEQYF.

The chain recombines TRBV4-1 with TRBJ2-7, with a tentative D call TRBD2 (5 bases). Germline-derived CDR1 and CDR2 are MGHRA and YSYEKL. CDR3 length equals 15 residues. V dropped 4 bases and J dropped 2 bases, with 15 bases sitting between them. The CDR3 nucleotides are TGCGCCAGCAGCCCCGGAGGAGGAGATCCCTACGAGCAGTACTTC. It yields the protein CASSPGGGDPYEQYF.

The gene calls are TRBV19 and TRBJ2-1; D possibly corresponds to TRBD1 (6 bases). CDR3 length: 14 amino acids. Germline CDR1 is LNHDA and CDR2 is SQIVND (reference sequence). Trimming stripped 3 bases from V and 9 bases from J, with 15 bases between. The DNA of the CDR3 is TGTGCCAGTAGTATCCGGCAGGGGAAAGGTGAGCAGTTCTTC. Amino acid sequence: CASSIRQGKGEQFF.

The genes are TRBV6-6 and TRBJ1-5, with 10 bases that match TRBD1. J gave up 7 bases and V 7 bases, and 7 bases lay outside the gene matches. The V gene's germline CDR1 is MNHNY and CDR2 SVGAGI (reference sequence). CDR3 size: 14 residues. CDR3 sequence reads: CASKGTGVLQPQHF. The CDR3 DNA is TGTGCCAGCAAGGGGACAGGGGTTTTGCAGCCCCAGCATTTT.

On this clone itself: Other DNA sequences in this specimen translate into the identical CDR3. V and J are TRBV12-3 or TRBV12-4 and TRBJ1-1; tentatively, D is TRBD1 (5 bases). Trimming pared 6 bases from V and 4 bases from J, leaving 12 bases between. The CDR3 is 13 amino acids. CDR3 region: CASSFGGGTEAFF. The DNA for the CDR3 is TGTGCCAGCAGCTTCGGGGGGGGCACTGAAGCTTTCTTT.

The V gene is TRBV18, the J gene TRBJ1-2; 9 positions match TRBD1. CDR1 and CDR2 (germline): KGHSH, LQKENI. This CDR3 is 15 amino acids long. The V gene end was trimmed by 4 bases and the J gene end by 1 base; junction bases not matched to a gene: 4. CDR3 sequence reads: CASSLRTGDNYGYTF. CDR3 DNA: TGTGCCAGCTCACTACGGACAGGGGATAACTATGGCTACACCTTC. Using reference TRBV18 and TRBJ1-2 for the parts outside the CDR3, the full variable domain is NAGVMQNPRHLVRRRGQEARLRCSPMKGHSHVYWYRQLPEEGLKFMVYLQKENIIDESGMPKERFSAEFPKEGPSILRIQQVVRGDSAAYFCASSLRTGDNYGYTFGSGTRLTVV.

The J gene is TRBJ2-1, the V gene TRBV4-2; D is uncertain. The germline CDR1 and CDR2 sequences are LGHNA and YNFKEQ. This CDR3 has 14 amino acids. The V and J ends lost 4 bases and 7 bases respectively, with 14 bases between them. The CDR3 protein is CASSRDQQGNEQFF. The CDR3 DNA sequence: TGTGCCAGCAGCCGCGACCAGCAAGGTAATGAGCAGTTCTTC.

The chain joins TRBV5-1 to TRBJ1-4; D remains ambiguous. There are 12 residues in the CDR3. Germline V gene data show CDR1 as SGHRS and CDR2 as YFSETQ. Trimming removed 8 bases at V and 0 bases at J, with 5 bases between. CDR3 bases: TGCGCCAGAAGGACAACTAATGAAAAACTGTTTTTT. Protein: CARRTTNEKLFF.

The CDR3 coding sequence is TGTGCCAGCAGCCCCCGCAGCGGAAGCACAGATACGCAGTATTTT. This encodes CASSPRSGSTDTQYF. The genes are TRBV5-6 and TRBJ2-3; TRBD2 is a possible D gene (5 bases). The CDR3 is made up of 15 amino acids. V was pared by 4 bases and J by 0 bases, with 12 bases between. Germline CDR1 is SGHDT and CDR2 is YYEEEE.

V usage is TRBV9 and J usage is TRBJ2-7, with D possibly matching TRBD2 (5 bases). Per the germline V gene, CDR1 is SGDLS and CDR2 is YYNGEE. The CDR3 spans 15 residues. V was pared by 0 bases and J by 0 bases, with 10 bases between. The CDR3 DNA is TGTGCCAGCAGCGTAGGTCAAGCGGCCTCCTACGAGCAGTACTTC. This sequence encodes CASSVGQAASYEQYF.

The chain's CDR3 is CASSYSETQYF. The CDR3 DNA reads TGTGCCAGCAGTTACTCCGAAACCCAGTACTTC. This chain connects TRBV6-6 to TRBJ2-5, with D uncertain. The CDR3 spans 11 residues. V lost 0 bases and J 8 bases, leaving 4 bases between the germline ends. Germline CDR1 is MNHNY and CDR2 is SVGAGI (reference sequence).

In DNA form, the CDR3 reads TGTGCCAGCAGAGGACAGGGCGATCAGCCCCAGCATTTT. Translated: CASRGQGDQPQHF. The chain is built from TRBV11-2 and TRBJ1-5; TRBD1 aligns across 8 bases. With 6 bases clipped from V and 5 bases from J, the junction kept 3 bases outside the gene matches. CDR1 is SGHAT, CDR2 FQNNGV, per germline. The CDR3 contains 13 residues.

The V gene is TRBV6-6, the J gene TRBJ1-4, with D possibly matching TRBD1 (5 bases). The germline V and J ends were trimmed by 6 bases and 5 bases, with 13 bases remaining between them. The CDR3 covers 14 residues. The germline CDR1 and CDR2 sequences are MNHNY and SVGAGI (reference sequence). The CDR3 sequence is CASRFRVENEKLFF. CDR3 bases: TGTGCCAGCAGATTCAGGGTGGAGAATGAAAAACTGTTTTTT.

The rearrangement links TRBV6-5 to TRBJ2-5; no firm D call. This CDR3 is built from 14 residues. The germline V and J ends were trimmed by 3 bases and 5 bases, with 13 bases remaining between them. Germline V gene data show CDR1 as MNHEY and CDR2 as SVGAGI. CDR3 sequence: CASSYGPSQETQYF. The CDR3 DNA sequence: TGTGCCAGCAGTTATGGTCCCAGCCAGGAGACCCAGTACTTC.